This T cell receptor (beta chain) was sequenced during a study of blood T cell repertoires in COVID-19. Looking at the study overall: Acute-phase and convalescent COVID-19 samples originated in the United States, Italy and Spain. T cells, B-cell-depleted T cells, or PBMCs supplied cDNA or gDNA.

Original methodology: How many nucleated cells were present was estimated from reference gene primer amplification. Libraries were prepared by immunoSEQ multiplex PCR; TCRdb keeps only in-frame clonotypes and omits some of them. V and J calls plus clone size are reproduced from that table; the DNA served to infer D and trimming. The sample shows about 85,000 clones, approximately 86% of them seen only once. The V end was cut by 2 bases, the J end by 2 bases, with 12 bases between. The germline V gene has CDR1 SGHRS and CDR2 YFSETQ. This CDR3 has 15 residues. This chain connects TRBV5-1 to TRBJ2-3; possible D gene TRBD2, 5 bases. Sample: peripheral blood. This receptor was identified in a woman older than 75 with acute or convalescent COVID-19. The CDR3 bases are TGCGCCAGCAGCTTTGGAACGGGGTACACAGATACGCAGTATTTT. Residues: CASSFGTGYTDTQYF.